Presented here are 14 T cell receptor beta chains from one specimen sequenced in a study of patients and donors after allogeneic stem cell transplantation. TCRdb independently ran MiXCR on the RT-PCR reads; one entry per CDR3 protein. The table has more than 850,000 distinct CDR3 sequences, 18% seen once; the top ten hold 6%. Sequenced: blood, either unsorted or a sorted T cell fraction (not recorded which). Receptors originate from a human donor who was either an allogeneic HSCT recipient or a stem cell or donor lymphocyte infusion donor (not recorded which). It is not recorded whose cells these are; they may come from a transplant donor.

A few counts support this clonotype. The J gene is TRBJ2-1, the V gene TRBV10-3; D not certain. V lost 5 bases, J lost 5 bases, and 10 bases lay in between. Germline loops: CDR1 ENHRY, CDR2 SYGVKD. The CDR3 loop spans 13 amino acids. The CDR3 sequence is CAISTGRDNEQFF. The DNA for the CDR3 is TGTGCCATCAGTACCGGACGAGACAATGAGCAGTTCTTC.

This clonotype was detected only a few times. The chain is built from TRBV6-2 or TRBV6-3 and TRBJ1-2; 7 positions agree with TRBD1. After removal of 0 bases from V and 0 bases from J, the junction contained 4 bases not matched to a gene. The CDR3 spans 16 residues. Germline V gene data show CDR1 as MNHEY and CDR2 as SVGEGT. The CDR3 sequence is CASSYSRDRANYGYTF. CDR3 nucleotides: TGTGCCAGCAGTTACTCCCGGGACAGAGCTAACTATGGCTACACCTTC.

In its sample, this clonotype was seen a few times. The chain links TRBV4-3 to TRBJ2-5; 7 bases map to TRBD2. Germline CDR1 and CDR2: LGHNA and YSLEER. The CDR3 is made up of 16 amino acids. The ends lost 4 bases at V and 4 bases at J; junction bases unmatched: 12. The CDR3 reads CASSPGLDHRPETQYF. Written as DNA, the CDR3 is TGCGCCAGCAGCCCAGGACTAGATCACCGCCCAGAGACCCAGTACTTC.

This chain connects TRBV4-3 to TRBJ2-1, with 8 bases aligning to TRBD2. The CDR3 runs 17 residues. Trimming at V came to 1 base and at J to 10 bases, leaving 15 bases not matched to a gene. The germline gives CDR1 LGHNA, CDR2 YSLEER. DNA for the CDR3: TGCGCCAGCAGCCAAGCGGGGGCGGGGGGTAACTCTGGGGAGCAGTTCTTC. It is translated as CASSQAGAGGNSGEQFF.

This clonotype has more than one count but fewer than ten. The rearrangement uses TRBV6-5 and TRBJ2-7, with 7 bases that match TRBD1. Per germline, CDR1 MNHEY and CDR2 SVGAGI. After removal of 0 bases from V and 0 bases from J, the junction contained 5 bases not matched to a gene. The CDR3 loop spans 16 amino acids. The CDR3 bases are TGTGCCAGCAGTTACTCGAGGGCAGGGGGCTCCTACGAGCAGTACTTC. The encoded protein is CASSYSRAGGSYEQYF.

This clonotype was seen more than once but under ten times. The CDR3 nucleotides are TGTGCTAGTGGTTTGGATCCTTATGGCTACACCTTC. This gives the protein CASGLDPYGYTF. V and J are TRBV12-5 and TRBJ1-2; D call uncertain. CDR3 length: 12 residues. Germline V CDR1 and CDR2: LGHNT, FRNRAP. V lost 1 base and J 5 bases, leaving 5 bases between the germline ends.

The V call is TRBV4-1, the J call TRBJ1-2; 9 bases line up with TRBD1. The V and J ends lost 6 bases and 3 bases, in that order; junction bases with no gene match: 2. Germline V gene lookup returns CDR1 MGHRA and CDR2 YSYEKL. This CDR3 spans 13 amino acids. CDR3 in amino acids: CASRRTGDYGYTF. The CDR3, as DNA: TGCGCCAGCAGGCGGACAGGGGACTATGGCTACACCTTC.

The chain carries TRBV6-2 or TRBV6-3 and TRBJ2-1; TRBD2 agrees at 8 bases. CDR1 and CDR2 (germline): MNHEY, SVGEGT. The CDR3 is made up of 14 amino acids. Trimming removed 4 bases from V and 9 bases from J; junction bases left unmatched: 8. CDR3 DNA: TGTGCCAGCAGTTCCGGGACTAGTTATACTGAGCAGTTCTTC. This encodes CASSSGTSYTEQFF.

The chain carries TRBV12-2 and TRBJ2-5; the D call in the table, TRBD1, was not verified against the DNA. TRBV12-2 is termed a pseudogene. CDR3 length equals 19 residues. In DNA, the CDR3 is TGTGCAAGTCGCTCGGGACAGGTTGGGGGTCCCTACGCACAAGAGACCCAGTACTTC. Translating gives CASRSGQVGGPYAQETQYF.

This clonotype was observed a few times. The genes are TRBV5-1 and TRBJ2-7; D is ambiguous. The CDR3 has 14 residues. Germline CDR1 SGHRS, CDR2 YFSETQ. V was pared by 2 bases and J by 4 bases, with 13 bases between. This CDR3 is CASSFDWNLYEQYF. CDR3 in DNA: TGCGCCAGCAGCTTTGACTGGAATCTTTACGAGCAGTACTTC.

At least ten counts were recorded for this clonotype. The chain carries TRBV5-1 and TRBJ1-1; the D gene is possibly TRBD1 (5 bases). CDR1 and CDR2 (germline): SGHRS, YFSETQ. V lost 1 base and J lost 1, with 8 bases in between. The CDR3 runs 14 residues. Here the CDR3 DNA reads TGCGCCAGCAGCTTGTCCAGGGCGAACACTGAAGCTTTCTTT. It is translated as CASSLSRANTEAFF. The full variable domain, rest sourced from reference TRBV5-1 and TRBJ1-1, is KAGVTQTPRYLIKTRGQQVTLSCSPISGHRSVSWYQQTPGQGLQFLFEYFSETQRNKGNFPGRFSGRQFSNSRSEMNVSTLELGDSALYLCASSLSRANTEAFFGQGTRLTVV.

The rearrangement joins TRBV7-9 to TRBJ2-1; TRBD2 agrees at 8 bases. The CDR3 has 16 amino acids. The germline V gene has CDR1 SEHNR and CDR2 FQNEAQ (reference sequence). J was trimmed by 7 bases and V by 3 bases; bases with no gene match: 11. CDR3 sequence reads: CASSFPPGLERNEQFF. CDR3 DNA: TGTGCCAGCAGCTTCCCACCGGGACTAGAAAGGAATGAGCAGTTCTTC.

This clonotype occurred a few times. The chain recombines TRBV20-1 with TRBJ2-3; 8 bases map to TRBD2. The CDR3 has 16 amino acids. Germline trimming cut 3 bases from V and 1 base from J; bases unmatched to any gene: 9. Germline CDR1 is DFQATT and CDR2 is SNEGSKA (reference sequence). Here the CDR3 DNA reads TGCAGTGCTAGTTCTCCGGGGGGGCCGGGCACAGATACGCAGTATTTT. Encoded protein: CSASSPGGPGTDTQYF.

The rearrangement joins TRBV7-9 to TRBJ2-1, with D hard to call. Germline V CDR1 and CDR2: SEHNR, FQNEAQ (reference sequence). The CDR3 runs 17 residues. V was pared by 2 bases and J by 6 bases, with 20 bases between. CDR3 protein: CASSLSRDFSMGNEQFF. The CDR3 coding sequence is TGTGCCAGCAGCTTAAGTAGAGACTTTTCTATGGGCAATGAGCAGTTCTTC. Supplemented by reference TRBV7-9 and TRBJ2-1, the full variable domain reads DTGVSQNPRHKITKRGQNVTFRCDPISEHNRLYWYRQTLGQGPEFLTYFQNEAQLEKSRLLSDRFSAERPKGSFSTLEIQRTEQGDSAMYLCASSLSRDFSMGNEQFFGPGTRLTVL.